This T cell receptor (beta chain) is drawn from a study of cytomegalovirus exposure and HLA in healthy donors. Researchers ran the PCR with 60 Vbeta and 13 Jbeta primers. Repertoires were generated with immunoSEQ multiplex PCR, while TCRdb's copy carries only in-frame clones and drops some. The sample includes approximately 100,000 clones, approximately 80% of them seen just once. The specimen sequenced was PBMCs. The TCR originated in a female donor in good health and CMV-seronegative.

CDR3 amino acids: CASSVSDFYEQYF. The CDR3 DNA sequence: TGTGCCAGCAGCGTCAGTGATTTCTACGAGCAGTACTTC. The chain is built from TRBV11-2 and TRBJ2-7; no reliable D call. Germline values: CDR1 SGHAT, CDR2 FQNNGV. The CDR3 loop spans 13 amino acids. V lost 5 bases and J 3 bases, leaving 11 bases between the germline ends.